Included here is one T cell receptor (beta chain) sequence, with context. Its antigen is not yet known. Base qualities were left out, and no much larger clone turns up one base away. The data stem from a study of blood T cell repertoires in COVID-19 (dated by TCRdb to 2019 to 2021). Regarding the study in general: Samples from collaborators originated in the United States, Italy and Spain and spanned both the acute and convalescent phases of COVID-19. The material from the prospective study consisted of cDNA or gDNA derived from T cells, B-cell-depleted T cells, or PBMCs. Samples came from the ongoing ImmuneRACE study (first 160 participants) plus 1,254 subjects from 6 global collaborators. Where available, HLA class I and class II types were obtained from metadata supplied by the sample provider rather than from assay-based typing. Nearly every sample came with metadata listing a de-identified subject ID, COVID-19 status, age in years and sex. The repertoires were released in a freely available public database intended as a resource for research on the immune response to SARS-CoV-2. The dataset comprised deeply sampled blood TCRbeta repertoires from subjects exposed to, actively infected with, or recovered from COVID-19.

Here is what the overall study found, with its caveats: The quantity of clinical and demographic metadata differed by source and by participant and was supplied without curation.

TCRbeta CDR3 regions were amplified from genomic DNA using the immunoSEQ Assay, a bias-controlled multiplex PCR. Processing in the source paper ran as follows. Nucleated cell counts per sample were estimated from amplification of reference gene primers within the assay. To quantify the absolute abundance of each unique TCRbeta CDR3 rearrangement, sequence reads were collapsed and filtered. Productive Simpson clonality was computed per sample as the square root of Simpson's diversity index over productive rearrangements. The table comes from immuneACCESS by way of TCRdb, which keeps in-frame sequences with V and J called. Part of the clones is missing from these tables; in studies checked, under half for an unresolved V gene and the rest for unknown reasons. V, J and clone size are taken as reported in that table, and D and trimming were inferred from the DNA itself. Present in this sample are 150,000 to 200,000 clones, roughly 90% of which were seen just once. In total, the top ten clones hold about 8.8% of the sample.

In the prospective study, participants were 18 to 89 years old, resided in 24 geographic areas of the United States, and were enrolled through a virtual design. In the prospective study, participants were assigned to cohorts based on the clinical history participants reported in a screening survey and a study questionnaire. For ImmuneRACE Cohort 3, a participant was defined as recovered based on two consecutive negative NP/OP PCR tests, clearance by a healthcare professional, or resolution of symptoms. Mobile phlebotomists in the prospective study collected whole blood, serum and a nasopharyngeal or oropharyngeal swab from every participant. Over an approximately 2-month period, participants in the prospective study had the option of providing additional blood draws and questionnaires. Prospective study blood samples were shipped either frozen or at room temperature before DNA extraction. This receptor was obtained from a woman younger than 30 who had recovered from COVID-19. The sequencing input was PBMCs or T cells enriched from blood (not recorded which).

This receptor has the CDR3 CASSIRGGDYGYTF. The nucleotide sequence reads TGTGCCAGTAGTATAAGGGGAGGAGACTATGGCTACACCTTC. Rearrangement joined TRBV19 to TRBJ1-2, with TRBD1 perhaps the D gene, on 5 matching bases. V is clipped by 2 bases and J by 3 bases, and the sequence between their germline boundaries is 10 bases long. The CDR3 runs 14 residues from the cysteine to the phenylalanine. Only the CDR3 DNA is retained, 42 bases long and in frame from the first base. The germline V gene (reference sequence) provides CDR1 LNHDA and CDR2 SQIVND.